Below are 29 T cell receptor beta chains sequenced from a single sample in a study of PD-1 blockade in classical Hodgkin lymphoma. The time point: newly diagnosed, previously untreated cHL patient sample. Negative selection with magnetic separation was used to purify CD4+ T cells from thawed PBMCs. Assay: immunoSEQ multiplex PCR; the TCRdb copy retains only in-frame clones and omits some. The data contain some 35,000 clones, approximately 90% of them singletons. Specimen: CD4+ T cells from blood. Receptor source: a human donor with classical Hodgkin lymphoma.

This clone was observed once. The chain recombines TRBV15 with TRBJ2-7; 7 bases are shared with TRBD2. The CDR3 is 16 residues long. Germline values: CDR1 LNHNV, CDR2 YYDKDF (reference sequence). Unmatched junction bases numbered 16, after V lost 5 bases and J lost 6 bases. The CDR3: CATSLQTRREQPEQYF. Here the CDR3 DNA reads TGTGCCACCAGCCTCCAGACGCGGCGGGAGCAACCCGAGCAGTACTTC.

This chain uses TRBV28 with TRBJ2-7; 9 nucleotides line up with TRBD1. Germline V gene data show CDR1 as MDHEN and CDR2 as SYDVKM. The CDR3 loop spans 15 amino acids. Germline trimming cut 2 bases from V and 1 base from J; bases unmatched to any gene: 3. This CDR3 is CASSLPGQGSYEQYF. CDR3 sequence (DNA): TGTGCCAGCAGTTTACCGGGACAGGGTTCCTACGAGCAGTACTTC. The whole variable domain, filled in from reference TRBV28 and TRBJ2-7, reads DVKVTQSSRYLVKRTGEKVFLECVQDMDHENMFWYRQDPGLGLRLIYFSYDVKMKEKGDIPEGYSVSREKKERFSLILESASTNQTSMYLCASSLPGQGSYEQYFGPGTRLTVT.

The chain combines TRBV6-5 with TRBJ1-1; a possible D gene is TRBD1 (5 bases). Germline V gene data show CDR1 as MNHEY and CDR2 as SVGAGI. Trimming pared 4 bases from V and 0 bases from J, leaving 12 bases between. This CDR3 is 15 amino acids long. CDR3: CASSFRGLMNTEAFF. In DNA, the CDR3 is TGTGCCAGCAGTTTCCGGGGCCTCATGAACACTGAAGCTTTCTTT.

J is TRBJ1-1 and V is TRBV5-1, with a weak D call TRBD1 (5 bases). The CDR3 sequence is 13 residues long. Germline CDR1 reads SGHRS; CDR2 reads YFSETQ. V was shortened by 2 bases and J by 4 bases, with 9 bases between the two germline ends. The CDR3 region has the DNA TGCGCCAGCAGCTTCGACAGTACCACTGAAGCTTTCTTT. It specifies CASSFDSTTEAFF. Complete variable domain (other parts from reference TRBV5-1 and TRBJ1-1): KAGVTQTPRYLIKTRGQQVTLSCSPISGHRSVSWYQQTPGQGLQFLFEYFSETQRNKGNFPGRFSGRQFSNSRSEMNVSTLELGDSALYLCASSFDSTTEAFFGQGTRLTVV.

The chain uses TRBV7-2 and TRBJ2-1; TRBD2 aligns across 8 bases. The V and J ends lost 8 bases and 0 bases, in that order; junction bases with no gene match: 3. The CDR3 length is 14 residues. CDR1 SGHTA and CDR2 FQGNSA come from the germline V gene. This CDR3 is CASVGTSSYNEQFF. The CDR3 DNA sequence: TGTGCCAGCGTCGGGACTAGCTCCTACAATGAGCAGTTCTTC. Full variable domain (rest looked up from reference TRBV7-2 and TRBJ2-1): GAGVSQSPSNKVTEKGKDVELRCDPISGHTALYWYRQSLGQGLEFLIYFQGNSAPDKSGLPSDRFSAERTGGSVSTLTIQRTQQEDSAVYLCASVGTSSYNEQFFGPGTRLTVL.

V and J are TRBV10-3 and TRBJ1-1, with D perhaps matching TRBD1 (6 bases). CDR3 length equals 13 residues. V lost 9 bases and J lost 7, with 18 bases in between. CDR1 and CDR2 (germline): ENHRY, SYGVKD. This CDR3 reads CAMPLTGAYEAFF. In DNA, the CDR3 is TGTGCCATGCCACTGACAGGAGCTTATGAAGCTTTCTTT.

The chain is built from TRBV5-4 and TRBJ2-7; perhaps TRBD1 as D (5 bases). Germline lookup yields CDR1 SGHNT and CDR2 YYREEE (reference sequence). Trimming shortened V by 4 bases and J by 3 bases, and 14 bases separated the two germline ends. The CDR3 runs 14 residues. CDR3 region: CASSGSPTGYEQYF. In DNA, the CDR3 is TGTGCCAGCAGCGGGTCCCCAACAGGCTACGAGCAGTACTTC.

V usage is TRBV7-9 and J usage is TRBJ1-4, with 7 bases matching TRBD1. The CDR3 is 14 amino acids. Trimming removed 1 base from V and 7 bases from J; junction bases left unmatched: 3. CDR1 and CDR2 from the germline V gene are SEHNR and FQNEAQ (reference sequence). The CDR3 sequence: CASSLGAGGEKLFF. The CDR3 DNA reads TGTGCCAGCAGCTTAGGGGCAGGGGGTGAAAAACTGTTTTTT.

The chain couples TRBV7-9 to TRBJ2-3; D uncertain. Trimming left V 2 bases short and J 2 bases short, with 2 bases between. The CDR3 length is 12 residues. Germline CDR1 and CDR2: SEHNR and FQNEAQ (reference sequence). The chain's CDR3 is CASSLYTDTQYF. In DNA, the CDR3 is TGTGCCAGCAGCTTATACACAGATACGCAGTATTTT.

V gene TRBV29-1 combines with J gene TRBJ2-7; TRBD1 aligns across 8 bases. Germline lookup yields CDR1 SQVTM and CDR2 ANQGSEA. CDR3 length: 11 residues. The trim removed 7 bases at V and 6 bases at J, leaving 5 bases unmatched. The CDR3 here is CSGDRGGEQYF. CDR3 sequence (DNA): TGCAGCGGAGACAGGGGTGGCGAGCAGTACTTC.

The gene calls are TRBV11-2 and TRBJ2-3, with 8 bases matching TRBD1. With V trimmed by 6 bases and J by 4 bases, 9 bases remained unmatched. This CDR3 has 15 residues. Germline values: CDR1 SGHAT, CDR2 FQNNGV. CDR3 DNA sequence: TGTGCCAGCAGACCCTACAGGGGGGTCTCAGATACGCAGTATTTT. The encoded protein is CASRPYRGVSDTQYF.

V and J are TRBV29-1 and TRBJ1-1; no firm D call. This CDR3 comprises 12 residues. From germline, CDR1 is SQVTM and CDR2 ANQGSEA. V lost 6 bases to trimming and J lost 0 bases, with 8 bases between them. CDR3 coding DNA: TGCAGCGTCCGGTATATGAACACTGAAGCTTTCTTT. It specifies CSVRYMNTEAFF.

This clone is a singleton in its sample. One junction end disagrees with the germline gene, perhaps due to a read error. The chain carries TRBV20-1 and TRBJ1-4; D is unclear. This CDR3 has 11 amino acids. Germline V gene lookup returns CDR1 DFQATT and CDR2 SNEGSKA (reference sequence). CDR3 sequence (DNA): TGCAGTGCTAGAGAGAATGTAAAACTGTTTTTT. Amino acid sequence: CSARENVKLFF.

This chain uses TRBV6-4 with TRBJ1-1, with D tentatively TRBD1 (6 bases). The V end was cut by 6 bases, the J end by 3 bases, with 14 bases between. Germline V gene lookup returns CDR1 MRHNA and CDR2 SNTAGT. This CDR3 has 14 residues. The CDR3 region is CASSVQGGDTEAFF. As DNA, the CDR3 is TGTGCCAGCAGCGTACAGGGTGGGGACACTGAAGCTTTCTTT.

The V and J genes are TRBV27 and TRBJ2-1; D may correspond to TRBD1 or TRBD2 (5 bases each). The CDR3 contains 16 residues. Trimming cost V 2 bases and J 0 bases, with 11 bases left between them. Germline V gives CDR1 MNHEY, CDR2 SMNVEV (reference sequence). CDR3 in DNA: TGTGCCAGCAGTTTAGGCCCGGGACCCTCCTACAATGAGCAGTTCTTC. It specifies CASSLGPGPSYNEQFF.

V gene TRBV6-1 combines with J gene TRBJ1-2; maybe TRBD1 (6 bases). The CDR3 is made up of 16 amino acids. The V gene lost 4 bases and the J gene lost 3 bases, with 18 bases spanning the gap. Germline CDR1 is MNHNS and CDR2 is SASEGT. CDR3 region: CASSGPTGRGYYGYTF. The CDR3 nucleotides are TGTGCCAGCAGTGGACCCACAGGGAGGGGGTACTATGGCTACACCTTC.

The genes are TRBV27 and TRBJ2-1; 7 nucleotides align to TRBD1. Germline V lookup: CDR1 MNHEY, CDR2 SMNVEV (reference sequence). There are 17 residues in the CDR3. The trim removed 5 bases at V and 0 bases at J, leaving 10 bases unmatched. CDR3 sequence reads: CASSADRAPSSYNEQFF. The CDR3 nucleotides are TGTGCCAGCAGTGCAGACAGGGCCCCTAGCTCCTACAATGAGCAGTTCTTC.

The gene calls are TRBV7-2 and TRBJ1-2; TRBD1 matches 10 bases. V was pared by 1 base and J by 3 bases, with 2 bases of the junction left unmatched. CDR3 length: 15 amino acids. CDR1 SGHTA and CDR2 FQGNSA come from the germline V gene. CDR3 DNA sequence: TGTGCCAGCAGCTTAGGGACAGGGGGTCACTATGGCTACACCTTC. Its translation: CASSLGTGGHYGYTF.

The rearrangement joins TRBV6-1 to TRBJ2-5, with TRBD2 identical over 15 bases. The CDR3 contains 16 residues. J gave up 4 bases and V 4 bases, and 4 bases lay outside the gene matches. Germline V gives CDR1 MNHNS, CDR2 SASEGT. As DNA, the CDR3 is TGTGCCAGCAGTGTGGGACTAGCGGGGGGCACAGAGACCCAGTACTTC. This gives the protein CASSVGLAGGTETQYF.

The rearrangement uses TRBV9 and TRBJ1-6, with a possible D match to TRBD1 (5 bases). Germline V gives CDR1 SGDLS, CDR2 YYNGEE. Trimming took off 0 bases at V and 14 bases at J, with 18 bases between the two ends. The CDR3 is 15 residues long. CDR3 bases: TGTGCCAGCAGCGTAGGTGTAGGGACCCCCGGGTCCCTCCACTTT. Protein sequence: CASSVGVGTPGSLHF. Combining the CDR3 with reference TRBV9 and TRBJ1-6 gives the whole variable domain DSGVTQTPKHLITATGQRVTLRCSPRSGDLSVYWYQQSLDQGLQFLIQYYNGEERAKGNILERFSAQQFPDLHSELNLSSLELGDSALYFCASSVGVGTPGSLHFGNGTRLTVT.

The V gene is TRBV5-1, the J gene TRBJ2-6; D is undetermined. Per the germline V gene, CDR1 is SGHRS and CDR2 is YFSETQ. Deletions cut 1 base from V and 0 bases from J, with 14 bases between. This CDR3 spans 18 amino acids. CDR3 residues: CASSLSRSGDSGANVLTF. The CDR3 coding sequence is TGCGCCAGCAGCTTGTCCAGGTCTGGGGACTCTGGGGCCAACGTCCTGACTTTC.

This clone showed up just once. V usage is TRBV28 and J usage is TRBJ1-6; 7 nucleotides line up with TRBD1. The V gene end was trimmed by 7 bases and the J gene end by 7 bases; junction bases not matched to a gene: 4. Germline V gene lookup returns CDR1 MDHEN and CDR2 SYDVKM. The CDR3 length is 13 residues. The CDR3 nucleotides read TGTGCCAGCATGGGCAGGGGGAATTCACCCCTCCACTTT. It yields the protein CASMGRGNSPLHF.

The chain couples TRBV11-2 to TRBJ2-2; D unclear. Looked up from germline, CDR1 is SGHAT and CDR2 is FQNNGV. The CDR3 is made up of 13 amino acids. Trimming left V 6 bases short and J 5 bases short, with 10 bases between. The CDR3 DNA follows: TGTGCCAGCAGTGTTACAGTTACCGGGGAGCTGTTTTTT. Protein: CASSVTVTGELFF.

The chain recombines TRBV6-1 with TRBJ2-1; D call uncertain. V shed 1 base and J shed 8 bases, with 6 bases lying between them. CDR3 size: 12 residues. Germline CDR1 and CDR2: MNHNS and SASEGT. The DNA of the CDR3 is TGTGCCAGCAGTGAAGTTAGGTATGAGCAGTTCTTC. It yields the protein CASSEVRYEQFF.

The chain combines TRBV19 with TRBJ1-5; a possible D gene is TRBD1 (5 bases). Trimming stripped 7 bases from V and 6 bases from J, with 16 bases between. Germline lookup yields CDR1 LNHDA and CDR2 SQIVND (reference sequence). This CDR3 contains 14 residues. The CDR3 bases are TGTGCCAGTACGCTCCAGGGTGGCGGTCAGCCCCAGCATTTT. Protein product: CASTLQGGGQPQHF.

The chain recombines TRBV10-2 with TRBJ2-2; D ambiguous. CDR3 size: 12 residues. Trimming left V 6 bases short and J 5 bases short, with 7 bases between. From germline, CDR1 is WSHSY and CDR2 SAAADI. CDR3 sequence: CASRSTTGELFF. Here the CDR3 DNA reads TGCGCCAGCAGATCAACGACCGGGGAGCTGTTTTTT.

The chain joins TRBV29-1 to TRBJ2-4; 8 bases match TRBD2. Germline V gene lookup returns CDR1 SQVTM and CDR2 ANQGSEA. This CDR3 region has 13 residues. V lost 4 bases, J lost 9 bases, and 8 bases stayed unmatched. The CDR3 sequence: CSVVPAGVFIQYF. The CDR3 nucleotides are TGCAGCGTTGTCCCAGCGGGAGTTTTCATTCAGTACTTC.

This CDR3 reads CATTAGVSYNEQFF. CDR3 sequence (DNA): TGTGCCACTACAGCGGGTGTCTCCTACAATGAGCAGTTCTTC. The genes are TRBV2 and TRBJ2-1; perhaps TRBD2 as D (6 bases). The CDR3 covers 14 residues. Germline V gives CDR1 SNHLY, CDR2 FYNNEI. The V end was cut by 10 bases, the J end by 0 bases, with 13 bases between. Supplemented by reference TRBV2 and TRBJ2-1, the full variable domain reads EPEVTQTPSHQVTQMGQEVILRCVPISNHLYFYWYRQILGQKVEFLVSFYNNEISEKSEIFDDQFSVERPDGSNFTLKIRSTKLEDSAMYFCATTAGVSYNEQFFGPGTRLTVL.

CDR3 nucleotides: TGCGCCAGCAGCCAAGGCCCCGGGGGGAATAATCAGCCCCAGCATTTT. It specifies CASSQGPGGNNQPQHF. This chain links TRBV4-1 with TRBJ1-5; TRBD1 is a possible D gene (5 bases). Germline lookup yields CDR1 MGHRA and CDR2 YSYEKL. This CDR3 is 16 amino acids long. The ends were cut back, 1 base at V and 4 bases at J, with 14 bases in the middle.